This is a list of T cell receptor beta chains from one sample in a study of beta chain features in type 1 diabetes. The table came from immunoSEQ multiplex PCR; TCRdb's copy has only in-frame clones and leaves some out. Counted here are hundreds of thousands of clones, 10% to 15% occurring once; the ten biggest clones make up approximately 0.022%. The sequencing sample was made of naive CD4+ T cells from blood. These receptors were taken from a man between 18 and 29 years old with type 1 diabetes. The CDR3 runs from the conserved cysteine through the conserved F or W. D genes are given only for firm matches. Expanded clones get a size class; other rows say once, few or many, or leave the size out.

CASTAPIRTEAFF TGTGCCAGCACAGCTCCCATCCGCACTGAAGCTTTCTTT TRBJ1-1 TRBV6-1 few -
CSVERAGVDTEAFF TGCAGCGTTGAACGGGCGGGAGTAGACACTGAAGCTTTCTTT TRBJ1-1 TRBV29-1 few -
CAWRAMKREQYF TGTGCCTGGAGGGCAATGAAAAGGGAGCAGTACTTC TRBJ2-7 TRBV30 few -
CASSVPKKNTEAFF TGTGCCAGCAGCGTCCCCAAGAAAAACACTGAAGCTTTCTTT TRBJ1-1 TRBV7-9 few -
CAISFLAGDDTQYF TGTGCCATCAGCTTTCTAGCGGGGGATGATACGCAGTATTTT TRBJ2-3 TRBV10-3 - TRBD2
CASSPIKDTQYF TGTGCCAGCAGCCCCATCAAGGATACGCAGTATTTT TRBJ2-3 TRBV7-2 few -
CASSVGQGYTEAFF TGCGCCAGCAGCGTGGGACAGGGTTACACTGAAGCTTTCTTT TRBJ1-1 TRBV5-1 few TRBD1
CAWSIASGGELFF TGTGCCTGGAGCATAGCCTCCGGCGGGGAGCTGTTTTTT TRBJ2-2 TRBV30 - -
CASSYRENQPQHF TGTGCCAGCAGTTACAGGGAGAATCAGCCCCAGCATTTT TRBJ1-5 TRBV27 few -
CASSRGGQGTQPQHF TGTGCCAGCTCACGAGGGGGACAGGGGACTCAGCCCCAGCATTTT TRBJ1-5 TRBV18 - TRBD1
CASSLGGTPEAFF TGTGCCAGCAGCTTAGGAGGTACGCCTGAAGCTTTCTTT TRBJ1-1 TRBV7-2 few -
CASSLGWAEQFF TGTGCCAGCAGCTTGGGGTGGGCTGAGCAGTTCTTC TRBJ2-1 TRBV5-6 few -
CASSYPAGGRETQYF TGTGCCAGCAGTTACCCTGCGGGGGGGCGAGAGACCCAGTACTTC TRBJ2-5 TRBV6-6 - TRBD2
CASSLERRQETQYF TGCGCCAGCAGCTTGGAGCGACGCCAAGAGACCCAGTACTTC TRBJ2-5 TRBV5-1 - -
CASGPGTSGPYEQYF TGTGCCAGCGGGCCCGGGACTAGCGGACCCTACGAGCAGTACTTC TRBJ2-7 TRBV7-2 - TRBD2
CASSLGQGIADTQYF TGTGCCAGCAGTTTAGGGCAGGGTATCGCAGATACGCAGTATTTT TRBJ2-3 TRBV28 - -
CASSFGENTGELFF TGTGCCAGCAGCTTTGGGGAGAACACCGGGGAGCTGTTTTTT TRBJ2-2 TRBV7-3 few -
CASSRDREPFGGYTF TGTGCCAGCTCTCGGGACAGGGAGCCGTTTGGTGGCTACACCTTC TRBJ1-2 TRBV18 - TRBD1
CASSIDLGAIQYF TGTGCCAGCAGCATCGATTTGGGGGCCATTCAGTACTTC TRBJ2-4 TRBV13 - -
CASSAGQETLEAFF TGTGCCAGCAGCGCCGGACAGGAAACCTTGGAAGCTTTCTTT TRBJ1-1 TRBV9 few TRBD1
CASCLTDRTLGGELFF TGTGCCAGCTGCCTGACCGACAGGACCCTCGGCGGGGAGCTGTTTTTT TRBJ2-2 TRBV11-3 - -
CASSLADGADTQYF TGCGCCAGCAGCTTGGCCGACGGGGCAGATACGCAGTATTTT TRBJ2-3 TRBV5-1 - -
CASSPDPVGNQPQHF TGTGCCAGCTCACCCGACCCGGTGGGCAATCAGCCCCAGCATTTT TRBJ1-5 TRBV18 few -
CASSLYTGELFF TGTGCCAGCTCACTATACACCGGGGAGCTGTTTTTT TRBJ2-2 TRBV18 - -
CATSKVLTSGEGETQYF TGTGCCACCAGCAAAGTATTGACTAGCGGGGAGGGAGAGACCCAGTACTTC TRBJ2-5 TRBV15 few TRBD2
CSARAGETQYF TGCAGTGCTAGAGCCGGGGAGACCCAGTACTTC TRBJ2-5 TRBV20-1 - -
CASSESRGNLYNEQFF TGCGCCAGCAGTGAGTCGAGAGGGAACCTGTACAATGAGCAGTTCTTC TRBJ2-1 TRBV10-1 - -
CASSLKVNTEAFF TGTGCCAGCAGCTTAAAGGTTAACACTGAAGCTTTCTTT TRBJ1-1 TRBV7-3 few -
CASSSLLAGTDTQYF TGTGCCAGCAGCTCCCTACTAGCGGGCACAGATACGCAGTATTTT TRBJ2-3 TRBV7-8 few TRBD2
CASRVGTLYEQYF TGTGCCAGCAGGGTAGGGACCCTCTACGAGCAGTACTTC TRBJ2-7 TRBV6-5 - -
CASSFAENTEAFF TGTGCCAGCAGCTTCGCCGAGAACACTGAAGCTTTCTTT TRBJ1-1 TRBV7-9 - -
CASSLSYYNEQFF TGTGCCAGCAGTCTAAGCTACTACAATGAGCAGTTCTTC TRBJ2-1 TRBV7-2 few -
CASSLAYGSNQPQHF TGTGCCAGCAGCTTAGCTTATGGGAGCAATCAGCCCCAGCATTTT TRBJ1-5 TRBV7-2 few -
CASSTRQGADTQYF TGTGCCAGCAGCACCCGACAGGGGGCAGATACGCAGTATTTT TRBJ2-3 TRBV13 - TRBD1
CASSLQGDTEAFF TGTGCCAGCAGCCTGCAGGGTGACACTGAAGCTTTCTTT TRBJ1-1 TRBV5-4 - -
CASSLTGGGTEAFF TGTGCCAGCAGCCTCACAGGGGGCGGCACTGAAGCTTTCTTT TRBJ1-1 TRBV28 few TRBD1
CASSQDQSSYNEQFF TGTGCCAGCAGCCAGGACCAAAGCTCCTACAATGAGCAGTTCTTC TRBJ2-1 TRBV7-9 few -
CASSSSGANVLTF TGTGCCAGCAGCAGTTCTGGGGCCAACGTCCTGACTTTC TRBJ2-6 TRBV7-2 - -
CAWSGHRGDGYTF TGTGCCTGGAGTGGGCACCGGGGTGATGGCTACACCTTC TRBJ1-2 TRBV30 - -
CASSLDYRDQPQHF TGCGCCAGCAGCTTGGATTACAGGGATCAGCCCCAGCATTTT TRBJ1-5 TRBV5-1 few -
CASSLGVGTPLHF TGTGCCAGCAGCTTAGGGGTAGGGACACCCCTCCACTTT TRBJ1-6 TRBV7-2 - -
CASSGNTIYF TGTGCGAGCTCTGGAAACACCATATATTTT TRBJ1-3 TRBV19 few -